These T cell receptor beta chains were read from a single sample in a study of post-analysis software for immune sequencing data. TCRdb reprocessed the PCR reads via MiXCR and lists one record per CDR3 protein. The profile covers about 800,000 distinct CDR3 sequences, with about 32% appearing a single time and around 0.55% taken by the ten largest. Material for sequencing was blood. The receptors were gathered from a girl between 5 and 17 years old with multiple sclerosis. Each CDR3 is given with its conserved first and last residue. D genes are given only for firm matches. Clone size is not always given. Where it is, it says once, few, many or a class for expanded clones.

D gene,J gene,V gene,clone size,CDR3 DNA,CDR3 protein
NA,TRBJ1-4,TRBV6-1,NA,TGTGCCAGCAGTGAACCGGGAAAAACTAATGAAAAACTGTTTTTT,CASSEPGKTNEKLFF
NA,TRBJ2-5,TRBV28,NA,TGTGCCAGCAGTGTAGTAAAGAAGACCCAGTACTTC,CASSVVKKTQYF
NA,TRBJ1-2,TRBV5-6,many,TGTGCCAGCAGCTTGACAGCTAACTATGGCTACACCTTC,CASSLTANYGYTF
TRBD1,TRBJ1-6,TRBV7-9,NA,TGTGCCAGCAGCGTGACAGGGGAGGATTCACCCCTCCACTTT,CASSVTGEDSPLHF
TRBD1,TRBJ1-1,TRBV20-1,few,TGCAGTGCTAGAGATGAGCGGAGGGGGCCCGGGCGGAACACTGAAGCTTTCTTT,CSARDERRGPGRNTEAFF
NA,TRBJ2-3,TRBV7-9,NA,TGTGCCAGCGAGGGGGGGCGAGCGCCCCTTAGCACAGATACGCAGTATTTT,CASEGGRAPLSTDTQYF
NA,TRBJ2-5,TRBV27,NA,TGTGCCAGCAGTGGAGTGGGTTGGACCCAGTACTTC,CASSGVGWTQYF
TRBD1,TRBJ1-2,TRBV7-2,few,TGTGCCAGCAGCCCACCATCAACAGGGGTCTATGGCTACACCTTC,CASSPPSTGVYGYTF
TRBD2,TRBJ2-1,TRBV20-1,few,TGCAGTGCTAGCCGAACTAGCGGCTTCTACAATGAGCAGTTCTTC,CSASRTSGFYNEQFF
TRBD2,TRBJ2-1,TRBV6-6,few,TGTGCCAGCAGACTGACTGGCGGGAGGTTCTATGAGCAGTTCTTC,CASRLTGGRFYEQFF
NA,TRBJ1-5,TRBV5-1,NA,TGCGCCAGCAGCCCGGGACTTATTAACAATCAGCCCCAGCATTTT,CASSPGLINNQPQHF
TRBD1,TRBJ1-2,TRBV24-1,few,TGTGCCACCAGTGACAGGGGGCTGGATGGCTACACCTTC,CATSDRGLDGYTF
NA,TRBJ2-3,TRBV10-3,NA,TGTGCCATCAGCTGGGACTCTGACACAGATACGCAGTATTTT,CAISWDSDTDTQYF
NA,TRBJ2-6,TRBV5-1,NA,TGCGCCAGCAGCTTGGACCAGTCTGGGGCCAACGTCCTGACTTTC,CASSLDQSGANVLTF
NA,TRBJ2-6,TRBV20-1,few,TGCAGTGCTAGAGGCCTCTTCTCTGGGGCCAACGTCCTGACTTTC,CSARGLFSGANVLTF
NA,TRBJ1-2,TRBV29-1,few,TGCAGCGTCCGTACACAGGGATCCTATGGCTACACCTTC,CSVRTQGSYGYTF
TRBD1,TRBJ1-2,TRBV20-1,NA,TGCAGTGCTAGAGTGGGACAGGGGTCTCGGGGCTATGGCTACACCTTC,CSARVGQGSRGYGYTF
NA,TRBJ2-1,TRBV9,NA,TGTGCCAGCAGCGTAGAAAAGGGGTCTGAGCAGTTCTTC,CASSVEKGSEQFF
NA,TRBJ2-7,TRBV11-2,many,TGTGCCAGCAGCTTTAGCGGCGGCGAGCAGTACTTC,CASSFSGGEQYF
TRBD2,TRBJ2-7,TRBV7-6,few,TGTGCCAGCAGCTTAGCGGGACTAGCGGGAGTTTACGAGCAGTACTTC,CASSLAGLAGVYEQYF
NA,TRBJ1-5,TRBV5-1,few,TGCGCCAGCAGCTTGACAGGGAGCAATGGCAATCAGCCCCAGCATTTT,CASSLTGSNGNQPQHF
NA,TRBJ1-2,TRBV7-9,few,TGTGCCAGCAGCTTGGGGAGTGAGGGCTACACCTTC,CASSLGSEGYTF
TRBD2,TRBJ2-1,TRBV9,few,TGTGCCAGCAGCCCCCTCCGGGGGGACTACAATGAGCAGTTCTTC,CASSPLRGDYNEQFF
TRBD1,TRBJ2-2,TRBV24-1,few,TGTGCCACCAGTGACCTGGGGACAGGGTCGTCGAACGGGGAGCTGTTTTTT,CATSDLGTGSSNGELFF
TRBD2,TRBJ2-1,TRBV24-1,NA,TGTGCCACCAGTACGGTGACGGCTAGCGGGAGGCCCTCCTACAATGAGCAGTTCTTC,CATSTVTASGRPSYNEQFF
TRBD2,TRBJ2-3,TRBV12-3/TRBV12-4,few,TGTGCCAGCAGTTTAGGGGGGACTAGCGGTACAGATACGCAGTATTTT,CASSLGGTSGTDTQYF
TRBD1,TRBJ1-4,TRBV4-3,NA,TGCGCCAGCAGCCAGATGACAGGGGGTAGGAAACTGTTTTTT,CASSQMTGGRKLFF
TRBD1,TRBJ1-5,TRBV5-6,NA,TGTGCCAGCAGCCCGGGGACAGAACTTAATCAGCCCCAGCATTTT,CASSPGTELNQPQHF
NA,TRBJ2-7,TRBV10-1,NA,TGCGCCAGCAGGGAGCAGGGGCCCTACGAGCAGTACTTC,CASREQGPYEQYF